This T cell receptor beta chain emerged from a study of T cell repertoires in cytomegalovirus infection. In the study overall: Both CMV infection and a matching HLA type were indicated by public TCR beta signatures.

A single record per CDR3 protein comes from TCRdb applying MiXCR to the reads. The table has tens of thousands of distinct CDR3 sequences, under 30% seen once; the top ten hold around 50%. A remark on this clonotype: Its specificity is unknown. A read error is possible here, since a much larger clone lies one base away.

CDR3 length: 13 residues. From germline, CDR1 is SEHNR and CDR2 FQNEAQ (reference sequence). The sample here was CD8+ T cells from cultured PBMCs, taken from culture after CMV antigen stimulation. V gene TRBV7-9 combines with J gene TRBJ1-2, with 7 bases that match TRBD1. The receptor was isolated from a human donor in good health (CMV status not recorded). Some clones in this sample may be carry-over from other donors' samples. The CDR3 reads CASSLETGDGYAF. The DNA of the CDR3 is TGTGCCAGCAGCTTAGAAACAGGGGATGGCTACGCCTTC.